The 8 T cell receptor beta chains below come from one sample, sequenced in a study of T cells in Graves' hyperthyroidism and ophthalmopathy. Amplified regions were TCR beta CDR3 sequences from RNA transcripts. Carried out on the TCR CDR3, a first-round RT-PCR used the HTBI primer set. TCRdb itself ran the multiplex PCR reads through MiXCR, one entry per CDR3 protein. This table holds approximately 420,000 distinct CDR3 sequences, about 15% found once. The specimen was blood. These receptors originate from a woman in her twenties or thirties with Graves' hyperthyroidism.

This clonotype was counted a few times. CDR3 bases: TGTGCCTGGACTCTAGCGGGACACCAAGAGACCCAGTACTTC. Translated, it gives CAWTLAGHQETQYF. The genes are TRBV30 and TRBJ2-5; 9 bases fit TRBD2. The trim removed 4 bases at V and 0 bases at J, leaving 3 bases unmatched. Germline values: CDR1 GTSNPN, CDR2 SVGIG (reference sequence). The CDR3 runs to 14 residues.

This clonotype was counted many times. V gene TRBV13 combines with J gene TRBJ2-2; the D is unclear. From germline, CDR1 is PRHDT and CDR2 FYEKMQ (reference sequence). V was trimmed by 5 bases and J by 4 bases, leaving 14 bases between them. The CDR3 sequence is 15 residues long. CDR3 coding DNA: TGTGCCAGCAGCCCAAACGCGGTCCCCACCGGGGAGCTGTTTTTT. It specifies CASSPNAVPTGELFF.

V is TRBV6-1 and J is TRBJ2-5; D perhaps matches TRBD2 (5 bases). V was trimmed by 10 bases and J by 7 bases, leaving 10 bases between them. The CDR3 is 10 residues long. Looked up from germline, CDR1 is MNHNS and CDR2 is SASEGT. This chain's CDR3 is CATKSGTQYF. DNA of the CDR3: TGTGCCACCAAAAGCGGGACCCAGTACTTC.

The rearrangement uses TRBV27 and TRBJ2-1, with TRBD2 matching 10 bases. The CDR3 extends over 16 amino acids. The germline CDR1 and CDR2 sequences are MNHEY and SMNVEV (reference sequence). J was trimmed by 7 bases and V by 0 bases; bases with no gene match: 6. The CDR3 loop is CASSLSSAGGPNEQFF. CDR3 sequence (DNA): TGTGCCAGCAGTTTATCTTCAGCGGGAGGGCCTAATGAGCAGTTCTTC.

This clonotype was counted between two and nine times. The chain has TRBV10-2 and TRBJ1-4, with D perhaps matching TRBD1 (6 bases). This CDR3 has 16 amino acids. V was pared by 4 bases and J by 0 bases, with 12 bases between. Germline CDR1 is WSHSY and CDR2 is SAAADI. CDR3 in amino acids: CASSGWQGTTNEKLFF. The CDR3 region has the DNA TGCGCCAGCAGTGGCTGGCAGGGGACAACTAATGAAAAACTGTTTTTT.

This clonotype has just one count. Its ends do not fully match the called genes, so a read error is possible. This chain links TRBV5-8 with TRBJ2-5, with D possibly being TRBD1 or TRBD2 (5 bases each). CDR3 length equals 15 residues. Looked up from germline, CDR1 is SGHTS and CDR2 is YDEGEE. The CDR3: CAGSLAREYQETQYF. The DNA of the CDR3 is TGTGCCGGCAGCTTGGCCAGGGAGTACCAAGAGACCCAGTACTTC.

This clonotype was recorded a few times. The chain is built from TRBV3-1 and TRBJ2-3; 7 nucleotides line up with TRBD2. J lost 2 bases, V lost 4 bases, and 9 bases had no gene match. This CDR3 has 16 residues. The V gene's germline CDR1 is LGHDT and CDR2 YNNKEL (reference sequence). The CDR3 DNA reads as TGTGCCAGCAGCCGGACGGGGGGAGCAGACACAGATACGCAGTATTTT. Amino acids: CASSRTGGADTDTQYF.

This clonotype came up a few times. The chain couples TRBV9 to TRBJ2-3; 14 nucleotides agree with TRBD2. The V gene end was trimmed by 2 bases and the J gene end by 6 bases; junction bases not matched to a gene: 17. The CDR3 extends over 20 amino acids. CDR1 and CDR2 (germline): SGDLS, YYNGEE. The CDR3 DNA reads TGTGCCAGCAGCGTGTTGGGGACGGGACTAGCGGGAGCCCGAGAGGATACGCAGTATTTT. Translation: CASSVLGTGLAGAREDTQYF.